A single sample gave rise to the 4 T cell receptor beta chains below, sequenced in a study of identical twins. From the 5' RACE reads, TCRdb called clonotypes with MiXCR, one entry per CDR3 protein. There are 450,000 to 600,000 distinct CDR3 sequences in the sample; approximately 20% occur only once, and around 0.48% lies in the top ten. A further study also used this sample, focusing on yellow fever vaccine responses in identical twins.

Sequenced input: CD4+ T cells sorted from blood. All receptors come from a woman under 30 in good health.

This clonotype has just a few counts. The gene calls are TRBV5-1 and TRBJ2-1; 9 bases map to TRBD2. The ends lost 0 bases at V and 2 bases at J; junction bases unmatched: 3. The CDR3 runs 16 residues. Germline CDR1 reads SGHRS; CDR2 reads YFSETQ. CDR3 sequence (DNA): TGCGCCAGCAGCTTGGGGGCTAGCGGGGCCTACAATGAGCAGTTCTTC. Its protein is CASSLGASGAYNEQFF.

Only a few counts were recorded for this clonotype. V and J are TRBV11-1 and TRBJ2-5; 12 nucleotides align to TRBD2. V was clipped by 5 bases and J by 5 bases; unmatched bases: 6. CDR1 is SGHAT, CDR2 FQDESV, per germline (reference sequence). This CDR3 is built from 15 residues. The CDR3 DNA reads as TGTGCCAGCAGCATGACTAGCGGGAGCTTGGAGACCCAGTACTTC. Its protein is CASSMTSGSLETQYF.

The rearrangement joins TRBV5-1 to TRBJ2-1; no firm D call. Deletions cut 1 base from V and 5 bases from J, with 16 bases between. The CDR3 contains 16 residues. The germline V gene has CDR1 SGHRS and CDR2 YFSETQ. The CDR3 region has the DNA TGCGCCAGCAGCTTGTTCCGCCCCCAATCCAACAATGAGCAGTTCTTC. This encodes CASSLFRPQSNNEQFF.

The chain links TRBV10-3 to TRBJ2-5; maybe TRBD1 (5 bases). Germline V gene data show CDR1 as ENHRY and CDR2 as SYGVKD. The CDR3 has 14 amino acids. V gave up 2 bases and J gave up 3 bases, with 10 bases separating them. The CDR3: CAISEMGLEETQYF. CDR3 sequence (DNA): TGTGCCATCAGTGAGATGGGGCTAGAAGAGACCCAGTACTTC.